A single count supports the clone carrying this T cell receptor beta chain. In germline, CDR1 is MNHNS, CDR2 SASEGT. Trimming cost V 5 bases and J 8 bases, with 15 bases left between them. The CDR3 runs 13 residues. This sample is drawn from a study of blood T cell repertoires in COVID-19. Those enrolled, adults aged roughly 18 to 89 years, came from about two dozen US areas. Assay: immunoSEQ multiplex PCR; the TCRdb copy retains only in-frame clones and omits some. The sample holds fewer than 350,000 clones, 80% to 90% seen once. Sequences were obtained from PBMCs or T cells enriched from blood (not recorded which). The chain couples TRBV6-1 to TRBJ1-1, with a weak D call TRBD1 (6 bases). The clonotype originates from a woman aged 40 to 50 with acute COVID-19. The DNA of the CDR3 is TGTGCCAGCAGTTGGGAATCGGACAGCGAAGCTTTCTTT. This codes for CASSWESDSEAFF.